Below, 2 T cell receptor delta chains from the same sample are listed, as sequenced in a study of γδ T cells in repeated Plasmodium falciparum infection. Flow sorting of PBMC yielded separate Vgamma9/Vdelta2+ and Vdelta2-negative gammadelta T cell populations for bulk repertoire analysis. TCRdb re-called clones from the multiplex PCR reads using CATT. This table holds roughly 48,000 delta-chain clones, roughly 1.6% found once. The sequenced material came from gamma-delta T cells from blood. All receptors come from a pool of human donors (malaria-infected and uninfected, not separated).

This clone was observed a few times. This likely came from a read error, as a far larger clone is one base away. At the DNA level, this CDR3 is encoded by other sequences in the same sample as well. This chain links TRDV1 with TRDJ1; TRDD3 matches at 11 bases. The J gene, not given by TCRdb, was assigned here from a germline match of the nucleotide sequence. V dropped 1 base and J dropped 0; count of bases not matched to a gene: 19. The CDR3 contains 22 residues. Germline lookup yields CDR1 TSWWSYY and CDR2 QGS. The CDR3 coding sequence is TGTGCTCTTGGGGAACCTTCCTACGGCCTACTGGGGGATATTTGCTACACCGATAAACTCATCTTT. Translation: CALGEPSYGLLGDICYTDKLIF.

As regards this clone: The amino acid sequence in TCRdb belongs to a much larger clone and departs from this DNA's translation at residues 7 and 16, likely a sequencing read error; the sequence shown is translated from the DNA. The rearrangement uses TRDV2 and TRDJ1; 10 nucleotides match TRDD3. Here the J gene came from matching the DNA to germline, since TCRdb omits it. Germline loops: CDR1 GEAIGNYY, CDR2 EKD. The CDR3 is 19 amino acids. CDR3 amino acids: CACDTHMPTGGLYTDILIF. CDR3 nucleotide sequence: TGTGCCTGTGACACTCATATGCCGACTGGGGGATTGTACACCGATATACTCATCTTT.